This T cell receptor beta chain stems from a study of blood T cell repertoires in COVID-19. In the study overall: T cells, B-cell-depleted T cells, or PBMCs supplied cDNA or gDNA.

With regard to this clone: Other nucleotide sequences from this sample produce the same CDR3.

The table came from immunoSEQ multiplex PCR; TCRdb's copy has only in-frame clones and leaves some out. The repertoire includes fewer than 250,000 clones, approximately 84% of them detected once, and less than 6.5% sits in the top ten. The sequenced sample consisted of peripheral blood. The origin of this receptor is a woman in her sixties or seventies with active or convalescent COVID-19.

CDR3 protein: CAWRQGSNQPQHF. The CDR3 region has the DNA TGTGCCTGGAGACAGGGAAGCAATCAGCCCCAGCATTTT. The chain recombines TRBV30 with TRBJ1-5; TRBD1 might be the D (6 bases). The CDR3 extends over 13 amino acids. Germline lookup yields CDR1 GTSNPN and CDR2 SVGIG (reference sequence). Trimming left V 3 bases short and J 1 base short, with 7 bases between.